The sequence of this TCR beta chain was determined in a study of cytomegalovirus exposure and HLA in healthy donors. Findings and limits, study-wide: By a later analysis, the bulk of CMV-associated TCR beta chains appeared HLA-restricted. In a later analysis, V- and J-gene trimming of beta chains associated with a DCLRE1C missense variant, replicated independently. Several of the most significant clusters appeared, in a later analysis, to be linked to common viral pathogens.

This clone was seen only once. Antigen unknown. This PCR relied on a set of 60 Vbeta primers and 13 Jbeta primers. Data came from immunoSEQ multiplex PCR; TCRdb stores just in-frame clones and leaves some out. This table has 110,000 to 150,000 clones, about four fifths appearing once. The CDR3 contains 11 residues. The germline V and J ends were trimmed by 5 bases and 3 bases, with 6 bases remaining between them. The germline V gene has CDR1 GTSNPN and CDR2 SVGIG (reference sequence). Material: PBMCs. The chain carries TRBV30 and TRBJ2-3; D is undetermined. This TCR came from a man aged 40-50 years in good health and CMV-seronegative. This chain's CDR3 is CAWDSTDTQYF. The CDR3 coding sequence is TGTGCCTGGGATAGTACAGATACGCAGTATTTT. Complete variable domain (other parts from reference TRBV30 and TRBJ2-3): SQTIHQWPATLVQPVGSPLSLECTVEGTSNPNLYWYRQAAGRGLQLLFYSVGIGQISSEVPQNLSASRPQDRQFILSSKKLLLSDSGFYLCAWDSTDTQYFGPGTRLTVL.